These T cell receptor beta chains were read from a single sample in a study of blood T cell repertoires in COVID-19. Repertoires were generated with immunoSEQ multiplex PCR, while TCRdb's copy carries only in-frame clones and drops some. The sample gives about 140,000 clones, approximately 86% of which show up once; around 6.2% is in the top ten. The sequenced sample consisted of PBMCs or T cells enriched from blood (not recorded which). These receptors all stem from a woman in her thirties or forties who had recovered from COVID-19. Each CDR3 is given with its conserved first and last residue. D genes are given only for firm matches. A clone size is listed for some rows: how often the clone was seen (once, few, many), or a class if it is expanded.

clone size	V gene	D gene	J gene	CDR3 protein	CDR3 DNA
many	TRBV19	NA	TRBJ1-6	CASSGGTLFSYNSPLHF	TGTGCCAGTAGTGGGGGGACTCTTTTCTCCTATAATTCACCCCTCCACTTT
once	TRBV10-3	NA	TRBJ1-2	CAISDLAGDGYTF	TGTGCCATCAGTGATCTTGCAGGGGATGGCTACACCTTC
NA	TRBV5-1	TRBD2	TRBJ2-1	CASRGTSGRNEQFF	TGCGCCAGCAGGGGGACTAGCGGTAGGAATGAGCAGTTCTTC
NA	TRBV6-5	TRBD1	TRBJ2-7	CASSLRDRGYEQYF	TGTGCCAGCAGTCTCCGGGACAGGGGCTACGAGCAGTACTTC
NA	TRBV6-5	NA	TRBJ1-4	CASSFSTGYNEKLFF	TGTGCCAGCAGTTTTTCTACAGGGTATAATGAAAAACTGTTTTTT
NA	TRBV9	NA	TRBJ1-2	CASSVGSTGNYGYTF	TGTGCCAGCAGCGTTGGATCAACCGGGAACTATGGCTACACCTTC
NA	TRBV18	TRBD2	TRBJ2-7	CASSPRTSGTTYYEQYF	TGTGCCAGCTCACCGCGGACTAGCGGGACTACCTACTACGAGCAGTACTTC
NA	TRBV5-1	NA	TRBJ2-3	CASSLGQDTQYF	TGCGCCAGCAGCTTGGGACAGGATACGCAGTATTTT
NA	TRBV30	TRBD1	TRBJ1-6	CAWSVADRDFSPLHF	TGTGCCTGGAGTGTAGCGGACAGGGACTTTTCACCCCTCCACTTT
NA	TRBV11-2	TRBD1	TRBJ2-5	CASSLQRTGGYETQYF	TGTGCCAGCAGCTTACAGCGGACAGGGGGCTATGAGACCCAGTACTTC
NA	TRBV9	TRBD2	TRBJ2-2	CASSAGTSGGGRWAGELFF	TGTGCCAGCAGCGCAGGGACTAGCGGGGGGGGCCGTTGGGCCGGGGAGCTGTTTTTT
NA	TRBV19	NA	TRBJ1-2	CASSIGPGDGYTF	TGTGCCAGTAGTATAGGTCCAGGGGACGGCTACACCTTC
NA	TRBV18	NA	TRBJ2-3	CASSPPSSADTQYF	TGTGCCAGCTCACCACCTAGCTCCGCAGATACGCAGTATTTT